A single sample is the source of the 23 T cell receptor beta chains below, sequenced in a study of blood T cell repertoires in COVID-19. Sequenced by immunoSEQ multiplex PCR; TCRdb stores in-frame clones only, minus some. The sample contains 140,000 or so clones, about four fifths of which appear only once. Source material: peripheral blood. Receptors were obtained from a human donor in a cohort sampled during active COVID-19.

Only a few counts were recorded for this clone. Germline is not matched at one junction end, which may reflect a read error. This sequence joins TRBV7-7 and TRBJ2-5; a possible D gene is TRBD1 (5 bases). Germline V gives CDR1 SSHAT, CDR2 FNYEAQ (reference sequence). The CDR3 sequence is 15 residues long. CDR3 region: CASSLVSSGQETQYF. The CDR3 DNA reads TGTGCTAGCAGCTTAGTTTCTTCAGGGCAAGAGACCCAGTACTTC.

This chain connects TRBV18 to TRBJ2-5; 8 bases are shared with TRBD2. The V and J ends lost 6 bases and 0 bases, in that order; junction bases with no gene match: 6. Germline V lookup: CDR1 KGHSH, CDR2 LQKENI. CDR3 size: 15 residues. In DNA form, the CDR3 reads TGTGCCAGCTCCCTTAGCGGGGAGTACCAAGAGACCCAGTACTTC. Encoded protein: CASSLSGEYQETQYF.

The chain uses TRBV4-2 and TRBJ1-3, with 8 bases aligning to TRBD1. The germline CDR1 and CDR2 sequences are LGHNA and YNFKEQ. This CDR3 is 20 amino acids long. With 0 bases clipped from V and 2 bases from J, the junction kept 15 bases outside the gene matches. The CDR3 bases are TGTGCCAGCAGCCAAGATAACGCAGGGGGCTCTTTTTTAACTGGAAACACCATATATTTT. This sequence encodes CASSQDNAGGSFLTGNTIYF.

The chain carries TRBV15 and TRBJ2-5; D not certain. Trimming pared 8 bases from V and 7 bases from J, leaving 11 bases between. Germline CDR1 reads LNHNV; CDR2 reads YYDKDF (reference sequence). The CDR3 covers 11 residues. The chain's CDR3 is CATLGTGTQYF. In nucleotides, the CDR3 is TGTGCCACCCTTGGTACTGGGACCCAGTACTTC.

J is TRBJ2-3 and V is TRBV5-1; a weak D match, TRBD1 (6 bases). Germline CDR1 and CDR2: SGHRS and YFSETQ. The CDR3 is 15 amino acids. V lost 0 bases to trimming and J lost 1 base, with 9 bases between them. CDR3 residues: CASSLDRVGTDTQYF. DNA for the CDR3: TGCGCCAGCAGCTTGGACAGGGTGGGCACAGATACGCAGTATTTT.

V is TRBV2 and J is TRBJ2-3, with TRBD1 matching 8 bases. V lost 11 bases, J lost 5 bases, and 6 bases stayed unmatched. Germline CDR1 reads SNHLY; CDR2 reads FYNNEI. The CDR3 runs 12 residues. CDR3 DNA sequence: TGTGCCTCTGACAGGGGAGGAGATACGCAGTATTTT. It specifies CASDRGGDTQYF.

The chain links TRBV27 to TRBJ2-3, with D possibly TRBD2 on 5 matching bases. CDR1 and CDR2 (germline): MNHEY, SMNVEV (reference sequence). The CDR3 runs 14 residues. V dropped 6 bases and J dropped 5 bases, with 15 bases sitting between them. This chain's CDR3 is CASSVAGILDTQYF. The DNA of the CDR3 is TGTGCCAGCAGCGTCGCGGGTATCCTAGATACGCAGTATTTT.

The genes are TRBV5-1 and TRBJ2-7, with unresolved D. V lost 9 bases and J lost 3, with 10 bases in between. The CDR3 is made up of 11 amino acids. From germline, CDR1 is SGHRS and CDR2 YFSETQ. DNA of the CDR3: TGCGCCACTAAGCTAGTCTACGAGCAGTACGTC. It is translated as CATKLVYEQYV.

The rearrangement links TRBV28 to TRBJ1-1; a weak D match, TRBD1 (5 bases). The germline V and J ends were trimmed by 2 bases and 5 bases, with 9 bases remaining between them. The CDR3 extends over 13 amino acids. The germline gives CDR1 MDHEN, CDR2 SYDVKM. Written as DNA, the CDR3 is TGTGCCAGCAGTTTAGGCAGGGCAACTGAAGCTTTCTTT. This codes for CASSLGRATEAFF.

The chain is built from TRBV5-1 and TRBJ2-3; D perhaps matches TRBD1 (5 bases). The CDR3 contains 14 residues. Germline values: CDR1 SGHRS, CDR2 YFSETQ. V dropped 6 bases and J dropped 5 bases, with 16 bases sitting between them. CDR3 in amino acids: CASNFRAIGDTQYF. CDR3 sequence (DNA): TGCGCCAGCAACTTCAGGGCAATTGGAGATACGCAGTATTTT.

In this sample, this clone turned up once. V is TRBV4-2 and J is TRBJ2-2, with a tentative D call TRBD2 (6 bases). The CDR3 is 15 residues long. From germline, CDR1 is LGHNA and CDR2 YNFKEQ. Between the trimmed V and J ends, which lost 1 base and 4 bases, there was a span of 10 bases. CDR3 protein: CASSQASGGTGELFF. As DNA, the CDR3 is TGTGCCAGCAGCCAAGCATCCGGGGGCACCGGGGAGCTGTTTTTT.

This rearrangement joins TRBV29-1 to TRBJ2-5, with TRBD2 as a possible D gene (6 bases). Trimming removed 6 bases at V and 1 base at J, with 15 bases between. This CDR3 contains 14 residues. CDR1 and CDR2 from the germline V gene are SQVTM and ANQGSEA. This CDR3 reads CSVAGNGIQETQYF. The CDR3 bases are TGCAGCGTCGCGGGAAATGGTATCCAAGAGACCCAGTACTTC.

The CDR3 is CASTTPRRGKHEQYF. DNA for the CDR3: TGTGCCAGCACTACCCCCAGAAGGGGCAAACACGAGCAGTACTTC. The chain combines TRBV6-5 with TRBJ2-7; tentative D call: TRBD1 (5 bases). Trimming cost V 7 bases and J 5 bases, with 21 bases left between them. The CDR3 consists of 15 residues. From germline, CDR1 is MNHEY and CDR2 SVGAGI.

V gene TRBV2 combines with J gene TRBJ2-5, with TRBD1 matching 8 bases. The V and J ends lost 6 bases and 5 bases, in that order; junction bases with no gene match: 11. Germline V gene sequence: CDR1 SNHLY, CDR2 FYNNEI. The CDR3 has 15 residues. As DNA, the CDR3 is TGTGCCAGCAGGGAGAGGAATAACAGGGGGGAGACCCAGTACTTC. It specifies CASRERNNRGETQYF. Variable domain in full (rest from reference TRBV2 and TRBJ2-5): EPEVTQTPSHQVTQMGQEVILRCVPISNHLYFYWYRQILGQKVEFLVSFYNNEISEKSEIFDDQFSVERPDGSNFTLKIRSTKLEDSAMYFCASRERNNRGETQYFGPGTRLLVL.

This clone was found once. The chain combines TRBV2 with TRBJ1-2, with TRBD1 matching 8 bases. The V gene's germline CDR1 is SNHLY and CDR2 FYNNEI. This CDR3 comprises 18 residues. The junction had 17 bases not matched to a gene; V was cut back by 6 bases and J by 2 bases. The CDR3 DNA reads TGTGCCAGCAGAGGGTGGCAGGGGGCAGGGGAAGAGAACTATGGCTACACCTTC. This encodes CASRGWQGAGEENYGYTF.

The chain couples TRBV28 to TRBJ2-1; 14 bases are shared with TRBD2. This CDR3 is built from 17 residues. Germline trimming cut 5 bases from V and 3 bases from J; bases unmatched to any gene: 6. The germline V gene has CDR1 MDHEN and CDR2 SYDVKM. The DNA of the CDR3 is TGTGCCAGCAGTGGGACTAGCGGGGGAGGATTCTACAATGAGCAGTTCTTC. Translated, it gives CASSGTSGGGFYNEQFF.

The chain recombines TRBV30 with TRBJ1-1; D might be TRBD1 (5 bases). The ends were cut back, 1 base at V and 5 bases at J, with 14 bases in the middle. Germline loops: CDR1 GTSNPN, CDR2 SVGIG (reference sequence). CDR3 length equals 14 residues. The CDR3 region has the DNA TGTGCCTGGAGTGCTAAGGGGCTCTATACTGAAGCTTTCTTT. It encodes CAWSAKGLYTEAFF. The full variable domain, its missing parts supplied by reference TRBV30 and TRBJ1-1, is SQTIHQWPATLVQPVGSPLSLECTVEGTSNPNLYWYRQAAGRGLQLLFYSVGIGQISSEVPQNLSASRPQDRQFILSSKKLLLSDSGFYLCAWSAKGLYTEAFFGQGTRLTVV.

The rearrangement links TRBV5-1 to TRBJ2-5, with 11 bases fitting TRBD2. This CDR3 contains 15 residues. Looked up from germline, CDR1 is SGHRS and CDR2 is YFSETQ. After removal of 4 bases from V and 5 bases from J, the junction contained 7 bases not matched to a gene. CDR3 nucleotide sequence: TGCGCCAGCAGCCCTTTCGGACTAGCGGGTGAGACCCAGTACTTC. As protein: CASSPFGLAGETQYF.

The CDR3 loop reads CASSLQTGSYGYTF. The CDR3 region has the DNA TGTGCCAGCAGCTTACAGACAGGGTCCTATGGCTACACCTTC. The chain links TRBV11-2 to TRBJ1-2; 7 bases fit TRBD1. This CDR3 spans 14 amino acids. The germline V gene has CDR1 SGHAT and CDR2 FQNNGV. Losses at the gene ends were 2 bases for V and 4 bases for J; bases not matched to a gene: 4.

This clone was seen only once. V is TRBV6-4 and J is TRBJ1-6; 7 nucleotides match TRBD1. The germline CDR1 and CDR2 sequences are MRHNA and SNTAGT. This CDR3 has 14 amino acids. The ends lost 5 bases at V and 10 bases at J; junction bases unmatched: 8. CDR3 sequence (DNA): TGTGCCAGCAGTACCACAGGGGTGGACTCACCCCTCCACTTT. It is translated as CASSTTGVDSPLHF.

The rearrangement links TRBV28 to TRBJ1-2; possibly TRBD1 for D (5 bases). There are 12 residues in the CDR3. The V gene's germline CDR1 is MDHEN and CDR2 SYDVKM. V shed 5 bases and J shed 5 bases, with 9 bases lying between them. The DNA for the CDR3 is TGTGCCAGCAGTCAAAGGGGTTATGGCTACACCTTC. It translates to CASSQRGYGYTF.

CDR3 DNA sequence: TGTGCCAGTAGGATTCAGGGGAACTATGGCTACACCTTC. Amino acids: CASRIQGNYGYTF. The chain combines TRBV19 with TRBJ1-2, with a possible D match to TRBD1 (6 bases). Germline CDR1 and CDR2: LNHDA and SQIVND (reference sequence). The V gene lost 6 bases and the J gene lost 2 bases, with 10 bases spanning the gap. CDR3 length: 13 residues. Full variable domain (rest looked up from reference TRBV19 and TRBJ1-2): DGGITQSPKYLFRKEGQNVTLSCEQNLNHDAMYWYRQDPGQGLRLIYYSQIVNDFQKGDIAEGYSVSREKKESFPLTVTSAQKNPTAFYLCASRIQGNYGYTFGSGTRLTVV.

The chain joins TRBV5-1 to TRBJ2-7; the match to TRBD2 covers 13 bases. Germline loops: CDR1 SGHRS, CDR2 YFSETQ. This CDR3 region has 19 residues. The V gene end was trimmed by 4 bases and the J gene end by 2 bases; junction bases not matched to a gene: 15. This chain's CDR3 is CASSIGLAGAEGLAYEQYV. The CDR3 bases are TGCGCCAGCAGCATCGGACTAGCGGGAGCTGAGGGATTAGCCTACGAGCAGTACGTC.